This TCR beta chain was obtained from a study of T cells of healthy individuals. TCRdb passed the 5' RACE reads through MiXCR, listing each CDR3 protein once. The repertoire holds approximately 50,000 distinct CDR3 sequences, with over 12% as singletons. The CDR3 is 14 residues long. In germline, CDR1 is SGHVS, CDR2 FQNEAQ. V was clipped by 5 bases and J by 1 base, with 11 bases between them. The origin of this receptor is a human donor in good health. The chain recombines TRBV7-8 with TRBJ2-5; maybe TRBD1 (5 bases). CDR3 region: CASSAYTGQETQYF. CDR3 DNA: TGTGCCAGCAGCGCGTATACAGGCCAAGAGACCCAGTACTTC.